This TCR beta chain was retrieved from a study of metastatic and nonmetastatic thyroid tumors. At the level of the study: Malignant thyroid and benign thyroid patients provided blood and tumor or nodule tissue whose repertoires were compared.

Findings of the study overall: Compared with benign nodules, malignant thyroid tumors were reported to have significantly higher TCR beta diversity in both blood and tumor.

TCRdb re-clonotyped the PCR reads via MiXCR. The data contain roughly 4,000 clones, roughly 37% of them singletons. As to this clone: What it recognizes is unknown.

V lost 8 bases and J 5 bases, leaving 15 bases between the germline ends. Germline assignment: CDR1 MNHNS and CDR2 SASEGT. This CDR3 is built from 13 residues. Not a single patient had been given any form of treatment at any point before undergoing thyroid surgery. The sample was tumor tissue. The source is a male donor with papillary thyroid cancer or a benign thyroid nodule (not recorded which). Some clones in this sample may be carry-over from other donors' samples. J is TRBJ1-1 and V is TRBV6-1, with D hard to call. The CDR3, as DNA: TGTGCCAGCTGTTCAGGTGGATATACTGAAGCTTTCTTT. Its protein is CASCSGGYTEAFF.